Presented here are 20 T cell receptor beta chains from one specimen sequenced in a study of T cell clonotyping in hematopoietic cell transplantation. Only in-frame clones appear in the TCRdb table, and some are missing; sequencing was by immunoSEQ multiplex PCR. The sample lists approximately 20,000 clones; approximately 79% were seen once. The sample comprised peripheral blood mononuclear cells. All receptors derive from a man in his sixties in good health. Some clones in this sample may be carry-over from other donors' samples.

CDR3 protein: CASSGRTGAQPQHF. The DNA of the CDR3 is TGTGCCAGCAGTGGTAGGACAGGGGCCCAGCCCCAGCATTTT. The chain recombines TRBV2 with TRBJ1-5, with TRBD1 matching over 9 bases. CDR1 is SNHLY and CDR2 is FYNNEI in the germline V gene. V was pared by 4 bases and J by 7 bases, with 5 bases of the junction left unmatched. The CDR3 extends over 14 amino acids.

The chain has TRBV6-1 and TRBJ1-1, with D possibly matching TRBD1 (5 bases). This CDR3 comprises 13 residues. The germline V gene has CDR1 MNHNS and CDR2 SASEGT. The V end lost 7 bases, the J end lost 4 bases, and 13 bases lay between the germline ends. CDR3: CASIGLGGTEAFF. CDR3 DNA sequence: TGTGCCAGCATTGGACTTGGGGGCACTGAAGCTTTCTTT.

The chain carries TRBV9 and TRBJ2-1, with 9 bases fitting TRBD2. Germline V gives CDR1 SGDLS, CDR2 YYNGEE. Trimming took 0 bases from V and 0 from J; bases not matched to a gene: 7. This CDR3 is built from 18 residues. CDR3 in DNA: TGTGCCAGCAGCGTAGTGGGGAGCGGGGGGATCTCCTACAATGAGCAGTTCTTC. Amino acids: CASSVVGSGGISYNEQFF.

V is TRBV5-1 and J is TRBJ2-7, with 9 positions matching TRBD1. The CDR3 sequence is 15 residues long. Unmatched junction bases numbered 7, after V lost 5 bases and J lost 1 base. CDR1 SGHRS and CDR2 YFSETQ come from the germline V gene. DNA for the CDR3: TGCGCCAGCAGAGCCGGGACAGGGTCTTCCTACGAGCAGTACTTC. Translated: CASRAGTGSSYEQYF. Filled out from reference TRBV5-1 and TRBJ2-7, the complete variable domain reads KAGVTQTPRYLIKTRGQQVTLSCSPISGHRSVSWYQQTPGQGLQFLFEYFSETQRNKGNFPGRFSGRQFSNSRSEMNVSTLELGDSALYLCASRAGTGSSYEQYFGPGTRLTVT.

This clone came up once. The chain couples TRBV7-2 to TRBJ2-5; D gene uncertain. This CDR3 has 13 amino acids. Germline V gives CDR1 SGHTA, CDR2 FQGNSA. Trimming removed 7 bases from V and 4 bases from J, with 13 bases in between. As DNA, the CDR3 is TGTGCCAGCACCTCCAGGAACGGAGAGACCCAGTACTTC. It yields the protein CASTSRNGETQYF.

The chain employs TRBV11-3 and TRBJ2-7; 9 nucleotides match TRBD1. Germline V CDR1 and CDR2: SGHNT, YENEEA. With 5 bases clipped from V and 2 bases from J, the junction kept 7 bases outside the gene matches. This CDR3 is 15 amino acids long. The CDR3: CASSLGTGQTYEQYF. The CDR3 nucleotides read TGTGCCAGCAGCCTCGGGACAGGGCAGACCTACGAGCAGTACTTC.

The CDR3 loop is CAAAGEGTDTQYF. The CDR3, as DNA: TGTGCCGCGGCGGGGGAGGGCACAGATACGCAGTATTTT. This chain joins TRBV28 and TRBJ2-3; 7 bases line up with TRBD2. Germline V gene lookup returns CDR1 MDHEN and CDR2 SYDVKM. The CDR3 extends over 13 amino acids. Trimming removed 11 bases from V and 1 base from J; junction bases left unmatched: 6.

This clone was found a few times. The chain has TRBV7-6 and TRBJ2-7; TRBD2 matches 7 bases. The CDR3 sequence is 13 residues long. The germline V gene encodes CDR1 SGHVS and CDR2 FNYEAQ. With V trimmed by 0 bases and J by 6 bases, 2 bases remained unmatched. CDR3 in DNA: TGTGCCAGCAGCTTAGCTCCGGGAGGCGAGCAGTACTTC. Protein sequence: CASSLAPGGEQYF.

The genes are TRBV13 and TRBJ2-3, with TRBD2 matching 11 bases. CDR1 and CDR2 from the germline V gene are PRHDT and FYEKMQ (reference sequence). This CDR3 contains 17 residues. The junction had 8 bases not matched to a gene; V was cut back by 4 bases and J by 2 bases. CDR3 in amino acids: CASSSPTSGGTTDTQYF. The CDR3 DNA is TGTGCCAGCAGCTCTCCTACTAGCGGGGGCACCACAGATACGCAGTATTTT.

The V gene is TRBV6-5, the J gene TRBJ1-2; D ambiguous. The germline V gene has CDR1 MNHEY and CDR2 SVGAGI. Trimming left V 4 bases short and J 8 bases short, with 11 bases between. This CDR3 comprises 12 residues. This CDR3 is CASSSGSRGYTF. DNA of the CDR3: TGTGCCAGCAGTTCTGGTAGCAGGGGCTACACCTTC.

The chain couples TRBV7-9 to TRBJ1-2; D is unclear. Trimming left V 5 bases short and J 0 bases short, with 10 bases between. CDR1 is SEHNR, CDR2 FQNEAQ, per germline (reference sequence). The CDR3 covers 14 residues. CDR3 bases: TGTGCCAGCAGCCCTTGGACGGCTAACTATGGCTACACCTTC. Its protein is CASSPWTANYGYTF.

The chain carries TRBV30 and TRBJ1-5; no clear D gene. The V end was cut by 8 bases, the J end by 0 bases, with 11 bases between. Looked up from germline, CDR1 is GTSNPN and CDR2 is SVGIG (reference sequence). CDR3 length: 13 residues. The CDR3 region is CALGADSNQPQHF. The DNA of the CDR3 is TGTGCCCTTGGCGCGGATAGCAATCAGCCCCAGCATTTT.

The chain recombines TRBV4-1 with TRBJ2-3; TRBD1 or TRBD2 may be the D gene (5 bases each). CDR1 and CDR2 from the germline V gene are MGHRA and YSYEKL. Trimming shortened V by 2 bases and J by 1 base, and 10 bases separated the two germline ends. The CDR3 totals 15 residues. Here the CDR3 reads CASSQPGGGTDTQYF. The CDR3 coding sequence is TGCGCCAGCAGCCAACCTGGGGGAGGCACAGATACGCAGTATTTT.

V gene TRBV30 combines with J gene TRBJ1-1, with D maybe TRBD1 (5 bases). Germline V gene data show CDR1 as GTSNPN and CDR2 as SVGIG (reference sequence). The CDR3 has 15 residues. The V gene lost 5 bases and the J gene lost 4 bases, with 20 bases spanning the gap. CDR3 sequence (DNA): TGTGCCTGGGGCACCGGGACGCTACTTGCCACTGAAGCTTTCTTT. It codes for CAWGTGTLLATEAFF.

This clone appeared a few times. The V gene is TRBV6-1, the J gene TRBJ2-2; D gene unclear. Germline V gives CDR1 MNHNS, CDR2 SASEGT. This CDR3 contains 13 residues. Between the trimmed V and J ends, which lost 10 bases and 2 bases, there was a span of 11 bases. CDR3 protein: CAIREVNTGELFF. The CDR3 nucleotides read TGTGCCATTCGAGAGGTTAACACCGGGGAGCTGTTTTTT.

V usage is TRBV7-2 and J usage is TRBJ2-7, with 9 bases that match TRBD2. With 8 bases clipped from V and 2 bases from J, the junction kept 7 bases outside the gene matches. Per the germline V gene, CDR1 is SGHTA and CDR2 is FQGNSA. The CDR3 runs to 14 residues. The CDR3 DNA is TGTGCCAGCGGACGGCGGGAGGGCACCTACGAGCAGTACTTC. Its protein is CASGRREGTYEQYF.

The chain combines TRBV7-3 with TRBJ2-2; TRBD1 agrees at 7 bases. Germline CDR1 and CDR2: SGHTA and FQGTGA. The CDR3 runs to 17 residues. V lost 4 bases, J lost 3 bases, and 11 bases stayed unmatched. The CDR3 bases are TGTGCCAGCAGCTCGACAGGGAACGTGCTGGACACCGGGGAGCTGTTTTTT. It yields the protein CASSSTGNVLDTGELFF.

CDR3 in DNA: TGTGCCAGCAGTTTATCTTCTGGACAGGGGATGAGTCAGCCCCAGCATTTT. Translated: CASSLSSGQGMSQPQHF. This rearrangement joins TRBV27 to TRBJ1-5; 9 bases agree with TRBD1. The CDR3 length is 17 residues. CDR1 MNHEY and CDR2 SMNVEV come from the germline V gene (reference sequence). V trimming: 0 bases; J trimming: 6 bases; junction bases outside the gene matches: 9.

The V and J genes are TRBV7-2 and TRBJ2-2, with TRBD2 matching over 8 bases. V was pared by 5 bases and J by 2 bases, with 4 bases of the junction left unmatched. The V gene's germline CDR1 is SGHTA and CDR2 FQGNSA. The CDR3 length is 15 residues. The CDR3 coding sequence is TGTGCCAGCAGCCAGCGGGAGAGTAACACCGGGGAGCTGTTTTTT. This codes for CASSQRESNTGELFF. Looking up the rest from reference TRBV7-2 and TRBJ2-2 gives the full variable domain: GAGVSQSPSNKVTEKGKDVELRCDPISGHTALYWYRQSLGQGLEFLIYFQGNSAPDKSGLPSDRFSAERTGGSVSTLTIQRTQQEDSAVYLCASSQRESNTGELFFGEGSRLTVL.

This chain joins TRBV30 and TRBJ2-2; 7 bases match TRBD1. The CDR3 has 14 amino acids. The germline CDR1 and CDR2 sequences are GTSNPN and SVGIG (reference sequence). The ends lost 5 bases at V and 1 base at J; junction bases unmatched: 4. CDR3 DNA sequence: TGTGCCTGGGCCGGGACAGAGAACACCGGGGAGCTGTTTTTT. Amino acid sequence: CAWAGTENTGELFF.